This TCR beta chain emerged from a study of T cells expressing NK-cell markers. Study overall: Sorted CD3+CD56+NKG2C+, CD3+CD56+NKG2C- and CD3+CD56-NKG2C+ T cells provided the TCR beta repertoires. Seven of the eight sequenced donors were HCMV-seropositive; one was seronegative. Study outcomes and limitations: HCMV specificity of the expanded NKG2C+ T cell clones was not established. NKG2C+ dominant clonotype frequencies in six donors were about 1.0-7.5% of CD8+ T cells.

The CDR3 totals 20 residues. Germline V gives CDR1 SQVTM, CDR2 ANQGSEA. TCRdb reprocessed the 5' RACE reads and stores each CDR3 protein as one record, lacking DNA. This table holds 500,000 to 700,000 distinct CDR3 sequences. As for this clonotype: Its specificity is unknown.

The clonotype was recovered from a man younger than 35 in good health. The sequencing input was blood T cells: a sorted CD56 or NKG2C T cell subset, CD4+ or CD8+ T cells, or bulk PBMC T cells (not recorded which). The V call is TRBV29-1, the J call TRBJ2-1; TCRdb calls TRBD2, which cannot be checked without DNA. The CDR3 region is CSVGRRPWTSGRAGYNEQFF.